The entry below describes one T cell receptor (beta chain). Its antigen is unidentified. These data come from a study of beta chain features in type 1 diabetes. The overall study: No patient-donor differences in age, gender, total cells or subset yield.

Germline values: CDR1 SGDLS, CDR2 YYNGEE. This CDR3 is 14 amino acids long. V was shortened by 4 bases and J by 6 bases, with 14 bases between the two germline ends. In total, each donor contributed a single heparinised blood draw that averaged about 110 mL. As every portion of the isolated RNA was reverse transcribed, the sequencing read expressed TCRB transcripts. Data came from immunoSEQ multiplex PCR; TCRdb stores just in-frame clones and leaves some out. This sample has about 180,000 clones, with around an eighth found just once. Regarding the study as a whole: Any HLA-type effect on TCRB rearrangement remained unresolved here. Junctions at VDJ sites from type 1 diabetes patients had fewer insertions and more deletions.

The gene calls are TRBV9 and TRBJ2-1, with D perhaps TRBD2 (6 bases). The sequencing sample was made of central memory CD4+ T cells from blood. This clonotype was sampled from a woman aged 18-35 years in good health. The CDR3 is CASSPGLHPNEQFF. CDR3 nucleotides: TGTGCCAGCAGCCCTGGACTACACCCCAATGAGCAGTTCTTC. Looking up the rest from reference TRBV9 and TRBJ2-1 gives the full variable domain: DSGVTQTPKHLITATGQRVTLRCSPRSGDLSVYWYQQSLDQGLQFLIQYYNGEERAKGNILERFSAQQFPDLHSELNLSSLELGDSALYFCASSPGLHPNEQFFGPGTRLTVL.